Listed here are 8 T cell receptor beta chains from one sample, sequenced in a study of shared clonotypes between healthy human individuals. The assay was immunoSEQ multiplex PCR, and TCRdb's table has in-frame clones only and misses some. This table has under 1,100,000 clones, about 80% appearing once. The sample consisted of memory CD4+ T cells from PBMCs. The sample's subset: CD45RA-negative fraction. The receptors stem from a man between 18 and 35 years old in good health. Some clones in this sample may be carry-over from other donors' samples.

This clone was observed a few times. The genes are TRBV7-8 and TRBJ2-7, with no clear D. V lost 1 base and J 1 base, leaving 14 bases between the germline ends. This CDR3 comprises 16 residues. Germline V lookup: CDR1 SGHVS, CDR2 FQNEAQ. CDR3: CASSLGYAGSSYEQYF. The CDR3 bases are TGTGCCAGCAGCTTAGGGTATGCCGGGTCTTCCTACGAGCAGTACTTC.

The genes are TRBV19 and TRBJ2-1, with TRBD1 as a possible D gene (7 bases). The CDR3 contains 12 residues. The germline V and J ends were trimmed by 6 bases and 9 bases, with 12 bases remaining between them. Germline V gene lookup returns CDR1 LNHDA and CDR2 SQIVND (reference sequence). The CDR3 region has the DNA TGTGCCAGTAGCCCTCAGGGGGGTGAGCAGTTCTTC. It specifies CASSPQGGEQFF.

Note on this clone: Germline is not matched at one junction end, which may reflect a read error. CDR3 sequence (DNA): TGTGCCAGCAGAGAAGGGAGTCAGCTCAATCAGCCCCAGCATTTT. Its translation is CASREGSQLNQPQHF. The chain employs TRBV2 and TRBJ1-5; D gene ambiguous. The CDR3 has 15 residues. CDR1 and CDR2 (germline): SNHLY, FYNNEI.

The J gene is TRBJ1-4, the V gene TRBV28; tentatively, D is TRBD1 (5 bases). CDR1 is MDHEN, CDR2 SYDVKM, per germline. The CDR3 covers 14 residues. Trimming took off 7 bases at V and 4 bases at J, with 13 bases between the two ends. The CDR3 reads CASTPTDYNEKLFF. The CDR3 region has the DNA TGTGCCAGCACTCCGACAGACTATAATGAAAAACTGTTTTTT.

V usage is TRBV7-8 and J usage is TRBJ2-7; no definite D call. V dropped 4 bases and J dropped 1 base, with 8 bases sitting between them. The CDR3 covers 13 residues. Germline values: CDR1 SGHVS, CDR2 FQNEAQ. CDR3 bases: TGTGCCAGCAGCTCTCCTGGGTCCTACGAGCAGTACTTC. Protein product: CASSSPGSYEQYF.

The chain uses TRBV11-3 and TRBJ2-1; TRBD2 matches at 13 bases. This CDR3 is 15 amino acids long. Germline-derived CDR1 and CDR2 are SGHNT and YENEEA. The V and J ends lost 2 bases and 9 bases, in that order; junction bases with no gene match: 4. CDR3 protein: CASSLTSGRGVEQFF. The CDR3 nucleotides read TGTGCCAGCAGCTTAACTAGCGGGAGGGGGGTTGAGCAGTTCTTC.

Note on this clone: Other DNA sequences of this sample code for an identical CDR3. This chain's CDR3 is CASSPPGGLVAYEQYF. DNA for the CDR3: TGTGCCAGCTCACCACCGGGAGGCCTCGTAGCCTACGAGCAGTACTTC. This sequence joins TRBV18 and TRBJ2-7, with D possibly matching TRBD2 (6 bases). The length of the CDR3 is 16 residues. Germline lookup yields CDR1 KGHSH and CDR2 LQKENI. Trimming pared 0 bases from V and 2 bases from J, leaving 14 bases between.

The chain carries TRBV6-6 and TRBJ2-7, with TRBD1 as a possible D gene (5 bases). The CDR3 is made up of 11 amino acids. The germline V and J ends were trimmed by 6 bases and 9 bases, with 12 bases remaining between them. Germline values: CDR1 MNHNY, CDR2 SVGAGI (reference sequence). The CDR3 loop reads CASSDRQMQYF. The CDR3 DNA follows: TGTGCCAGCAGCGACCGACAGATGCAGTACTTC.